This entry is about one T cell receptor (beta chain). Its specificity is not known. Clones were sequenced by immunoSEQ multiplex PCR, and TCRdb holds only the in-frame ones, with some missing. The table includes over a million clones, roughly 70% detected once. These data originate in a study of shared clonotypes between healthy human individuals. Study-wide findings and caveats: Generation probability values for non-shared clonotypes were lower than those for clonotypes shared by all four donors. Exclusively blood specimens were collected; tissue repertoires likely differ. Shared clonotypes: 4.5% to 6.5% naive CD4, around 3.5% naive CD8, around 2.4% memory CD4, about 0.41% memory CD8.

CDR1 LGHNA and CDR2 YNFKEQ come from the germline V gene. This CDR3 contains 15 residues. The V end was cut by 0 bases, the J end by 0 bases, with 7 bases between. This clonotype originated in a man aged 18 to 30 in good health. The sequencing input was memory CD4+ T cells sorted from blood. Subset given: CD45RA-negative fraction. The chain is built from TRBV4-2 and TRBJ2-3; unclear D gene. The CDR3 DNA sequence: TGTGCCAGCAGCCAAGATTCTACTAGCACAGATACGCAGTATTTT. It codes for CASSQDSTSTDTQYF.